This TCR beta chain was identified during a study of T cell responses to AZD1222 COVID-19 vaccine. Points from the study as a whole: None of the repertoires were sampled until the peak T cell response had passed. Unmutated regions of variants are reportedly targeted by nearly half of spike-specific TCRs. Baseline serostatus was positive in only six AZD1222 recipients.

A note on this clone: Its antigen is unidentified.

The germline V gene encodes CDR1 SGHTA and CDR2 FQGNSA. The CDR3 spans 11 residues. Between the trimmed V and J ends, which lost 5 bases and 11 bases, there was a span of 12 bases. The repertoire was sequenced with immunoSEQ multiplex PCR; TCRdb's copy has only in-frame clones and lacks some. The data show about 130,000 clones, around 84% seen once. This material consisted of peripheral blood, taken on day 0 of AZD1222 vaccination. V gene TRBV7-2 combines with J gene TRBJ1-1; possibly TRBD1 for D (5 bases). The receptor comes from an adult in good health. CDR3 loop: CASSTQGSAFF. CDR3 coding DNA: TGTGCCAGCAGCACCCAGGGCTCGGCTTTCTTT.